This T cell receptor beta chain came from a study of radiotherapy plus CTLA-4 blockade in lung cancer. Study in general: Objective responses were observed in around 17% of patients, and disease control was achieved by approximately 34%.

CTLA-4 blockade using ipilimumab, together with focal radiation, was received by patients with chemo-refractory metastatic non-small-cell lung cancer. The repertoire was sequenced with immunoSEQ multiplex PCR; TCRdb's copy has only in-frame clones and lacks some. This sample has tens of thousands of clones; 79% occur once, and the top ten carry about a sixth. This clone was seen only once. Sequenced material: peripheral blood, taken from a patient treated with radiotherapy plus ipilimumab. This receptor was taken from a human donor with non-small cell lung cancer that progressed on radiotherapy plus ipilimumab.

DNA of the CDR3: TGTGCCAGCAGCTTTTTAGCGGGAGTGGGAACAGATACGCAGTATTTT. This sequence encodes CASSFLAGVGTDTQYF. The chain employs TRBV11-2 and TRBJ2-3, with TRBD2 matching 9 bases. Per germline, CDR1 SGHAT and CDR2 FQNNGV. Trimming at V came to 3 bases and at J to 3 bases, leaving 7 bases not matched to a gene. There are 16 residues in the CDR3. Together with reference TRBV11-2 and TRBJ2-3, the CDR3 gives the full variable domain: EAGVAQSPRYKIIEKRQSVAFWCNPISGHATLYWYQQILGQGPKLLIQFQNNGVVDDSQLPKDRFSAERLKGVDSTLKIQPAKLEDSAVYLCASSFLAGVGTDTQYFGPGTRLTVL.